This TCR beta chain appears in the sequencing data of a study of OX40 agonist ivuxolimab in advanced cancers. Study information: Ivuxolimab, an antibody that agonizes OX40 (CD134), was administered to the patients. The study gave patients intravenous ivuxolimab at 0.01 to 10 mg/kg every 2 weeks. Patients enrolled in dose escalation were diagnosed with hepatocellular carcinoma, melanoma, renal cell or head and neck cancer.

Study observations and caveats: Blood T cells, both CD4+ and CD8+, expanded clonally by week 6 at 0.1 to 3.0 mg/kg.

Turning to this clone: Its antigen is not identified.

Clones were read by immunoSEQ multiplex PCR, and TCRdb kept only the in-frame ones, dropping some. The profile shows 65,000 to 90,000 clones, approximately 85% of them singletons. There are 14 residues in the CDR3. Germline V CDR1 and CDR2: SGHAT, FQDESV (reference sequence). Trimming took 6 bases from V and 3 from J; bases not matched to a gene: 8. V is TRBV11-1 and J is TRBJ2-7; 7 bases agree with TRBD2. The clonotype originates from an adult with an advanced solid tumor such as melanoma, head and neck, liver or kidney cancer. The starting material was CD4+ or CD8+ T cells sorted from blood, obtained in a trial of the OX40 agonist ivuxolimab. The CDR3 DNA reads TGTGCCAGCAGGCCGGCCCGGGGGGACTACGAGCAGTACTTC. Its protein product is CASRPARGDYEQYF.